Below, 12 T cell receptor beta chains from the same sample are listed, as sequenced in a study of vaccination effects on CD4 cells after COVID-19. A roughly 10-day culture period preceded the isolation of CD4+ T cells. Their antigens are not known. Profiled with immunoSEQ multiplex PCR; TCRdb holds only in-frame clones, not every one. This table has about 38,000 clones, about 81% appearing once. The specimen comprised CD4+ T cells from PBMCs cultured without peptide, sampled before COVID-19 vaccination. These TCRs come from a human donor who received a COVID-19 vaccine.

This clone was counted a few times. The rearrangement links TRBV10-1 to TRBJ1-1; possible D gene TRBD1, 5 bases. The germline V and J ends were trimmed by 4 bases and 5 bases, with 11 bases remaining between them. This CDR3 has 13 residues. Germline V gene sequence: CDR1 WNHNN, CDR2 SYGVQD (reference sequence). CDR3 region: CASSGTGGTEAFF. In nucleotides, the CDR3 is TGCGCCAGCAGTGGTACCGGGGGGACTGAAGCTTTCTTT.

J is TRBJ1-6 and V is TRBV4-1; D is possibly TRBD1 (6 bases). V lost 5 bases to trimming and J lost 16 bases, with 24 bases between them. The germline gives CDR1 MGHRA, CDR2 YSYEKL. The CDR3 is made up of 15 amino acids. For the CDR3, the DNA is TGCGCCAGCAGCATAGGTAACAGGGCCAGCGGCTCTCTCCACTTT. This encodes CASSIGNRASGSLHF.

The chain's CDR3 is CAIREQGTETQYF. CDR3 nucleotides: TGTGCCATCAGGGAACAGGGGACAGAGACCCAGTACTTC. The gene calls are TRBV10-3 and TRBJ2-5; TRBD1 aligns across 7 bases. V lost 6 bases, J lost 4 bases, and 5 bases stayed unmatched. The CDR3 has 13 residues. The germline CDR1 and CDR2 sequences are ENHRY and SYGVKD.

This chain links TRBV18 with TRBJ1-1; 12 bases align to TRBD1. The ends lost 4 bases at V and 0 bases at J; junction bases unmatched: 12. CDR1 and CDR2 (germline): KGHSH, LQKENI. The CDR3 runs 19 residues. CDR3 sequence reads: CASSLTTLGQGAMNTEAFF. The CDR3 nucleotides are TGTGCCAGCTCACTAACGACCCTGGGACAGGGGGCTATGAACACTGAAGCTTTCTTT.

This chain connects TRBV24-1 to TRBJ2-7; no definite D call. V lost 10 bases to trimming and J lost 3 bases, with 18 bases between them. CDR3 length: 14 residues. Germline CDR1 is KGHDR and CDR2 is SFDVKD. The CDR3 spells CATPLRFKGYEQYV. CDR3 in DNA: TGTGCCACTCCGTTGAGATTTAAAGGCTACGAGCAGTACGTC.

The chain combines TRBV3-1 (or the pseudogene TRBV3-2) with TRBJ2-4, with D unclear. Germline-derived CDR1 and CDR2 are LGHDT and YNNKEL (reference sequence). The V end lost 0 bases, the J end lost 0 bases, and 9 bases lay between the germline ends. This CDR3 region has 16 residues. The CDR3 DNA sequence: TGTGCCAGCAGCCAAGATAGGCACCTAGCCAAAAACATTCAGTACTTC. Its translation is CASSQDRHLAKNIQYF.

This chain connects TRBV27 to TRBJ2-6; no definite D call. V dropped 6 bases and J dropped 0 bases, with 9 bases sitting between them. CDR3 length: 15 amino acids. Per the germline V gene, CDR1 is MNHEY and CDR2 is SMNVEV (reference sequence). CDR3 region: CASREQRSGANVLTF. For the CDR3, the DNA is TGTGCCAGCAGGGAACAGCGCTCTGGGGCCAACGTCCTGACTTTC.

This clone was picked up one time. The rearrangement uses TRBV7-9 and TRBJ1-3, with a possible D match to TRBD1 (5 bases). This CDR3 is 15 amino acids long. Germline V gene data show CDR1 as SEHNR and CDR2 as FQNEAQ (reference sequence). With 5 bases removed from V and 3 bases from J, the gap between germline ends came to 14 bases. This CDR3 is CASSAGSHGGNTIYF. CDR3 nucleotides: TGTGCCAGCAGCGCAGGGTCTCACGGTGGAAACACCATATATTTT.

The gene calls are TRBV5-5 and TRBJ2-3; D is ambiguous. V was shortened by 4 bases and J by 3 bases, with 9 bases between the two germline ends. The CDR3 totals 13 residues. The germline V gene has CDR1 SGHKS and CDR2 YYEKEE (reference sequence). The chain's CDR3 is CASSPPGTDTQYF. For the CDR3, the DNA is TGTGCCAGCAGCCCACCCGGGACAGATACGCAGTATTTT.

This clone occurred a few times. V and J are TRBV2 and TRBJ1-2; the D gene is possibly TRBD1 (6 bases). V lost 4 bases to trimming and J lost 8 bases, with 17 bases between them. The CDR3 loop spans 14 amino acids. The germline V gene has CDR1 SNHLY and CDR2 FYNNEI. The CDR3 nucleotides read TGTGCCAGCAGTGGGGGGCAGGGTGCTTGGGGCTACACCTTC. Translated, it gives CASSGGQGAWGYTF.

This CDR3 reads CASSYPQWSPEAFF. CDR3 sequence (DNA): TGTGCCAGCAGTTACCCACAGTGGTCACCTGAAGCTTTCTTT. This sequence joins TRBV6-6 and TRBJ1-1, with D unresolved. Germline values: CDR1 MNHNY, CDR2 SVGAGI (reference sequence). V lost 2 bases and J 6 bases, leaving 13 bases between the germline ends. This CDR3 has 14 amino acids.

The CDR3 region is CASSEALWGRSEQYV. The CDR3 DNA is TGTGCCAGCAGTGAAGCGCTTTGGGGGCGGAGCGAGCAGTACGTC. This sequence joins TRBV2 and TRBJ2-7, with D possibly matching TRBD1 (6 bases). Trimming cost V 0 bases and J 6 bases, with 15 bases left between them. The CDR3 contains 15 residues. Germline CDR1 and CDR2: SNHLY and FYNNEI.